Below, 4 T cell receptor beta chains from the same sample are listed, as sequenced in a study of shared clonotypes between healthy human individuals. Assay used: immunoSEQ multiplex PCR; TCRdb lists only in-frame clones, some missing. Of roughly 1,100,000 clones listed, around 74% are singletons. Sequenced sample: memory CD4+ T cells sorted from blood. Subset indicated: CD45RA-negative fraction. These receptors all stem from a man younger than 35 in good health.

V usage is TRBV9 and J usage is TRBJ2-3; D call uncertain. Per germline, CDR1 SGDLS and CDR2 YYNGEE. V dropped 0 bases and J dropped 2 bases, with 10 bases sitting between them. The CDR3 totals 15 residues. This CDR3 is CASSVEALYTDTQYF. The CDR3 nucleotides are TGTGCCAGCAGCGTAGAAGCCCTTTACACAGATACGCAGTATTTT.

The CDR3 nucleotides are TGTGCCAGCAGCCGACCGACATATGGCTACACCTTC. As protein: CASSRPTYGYTF. The rearrangement links TRBV9 to TRBJ1-2; D is unclear. Germline V lookup: CDR1 SGDLS, CDR2 YYNGEE. Trimming pared 4 bases from V and 5 bases from J, leaving 9 bases between. CDR3 length: 12 amino acids.

V gene TRBV19 combines with J gene TRBJ1-2; TRBD1 agrees at 7 bases. The CDR3 length is 16 residues. The V gene's germline CDR1 is LNHDA and CDR2 SQIVND (reference sequence). The V segment lost 4 bases and the J segment 0 bases; nucleotides outside the gene matches: 8. CDR3: CASSTPGQAPNYGYTF. CDR3 nucleotide sequence: TGTGCCAGTAGTACCCCTGGACAGGCACCTAACTATGGCTACACCTTC.

In its sample, this clone was seen once. The V gene is TRBV5-8, the J gene TRBJ1-1; a possible D gene is TRBD1 (5 bases). The germline gives CDR1 SGHTS, CDR2 YDEGEE. This CDR3 comprises 14 residues. The V and J ends lost 2 bases and 10 bases respectively, with 18 bases between them. CDR3 sequence reads: CASSLKGREGGAFF. The CDR3 nucleotides read TGTGCCAGCAGCTTAAAGGGACGGGAAGGTGGAGCTTTCTTT.